Listed below are T cell receptor beta chains from one sample, sequenced in a study of blood T cell repertoires in COVID-19. TCRdb's copy holds only in-frame clones and misses some; the assay was immunoSEQ multiplex PCR. The table shows 150,000 to 200,000 clones, with 70% to 85% occurring only once. The specimen sequenced was PBMCs or T cells enriched from blood (not recorded which). All receptors derive from a woman aged 45-60 years who had recovered from COVID-19. CDR3s include the opening cysteine and the closing phenylalanine or tryptophan. D genes are given only for firm matches. For some rows the clone size is stated as once, few or many, or as a class when expanded; others skip it.

V gene,J gene,D gene,clone size,CDR3 DNA,CDR3 protein
TRBV18,TRBJ2-5,.,.,TGTGCCAGCTCACCTCTTAGTGACCAAGAGACCCAGTACTTC,CASSPLSDQETQYF
TRBV7-2,TRBJ2-3,.,.,TGTGCCAGCAGCTCCCCAGGCGGGATTAGCGCAGATACGCAGTATTTT,CASSSPGGISADTQYF
TRBV6-5,TRBJ2-7,.,.,TGTGCCAGCCAGCCCCGGGACTCCTACGAGCAGTACTTC,CASQPRDSYEQYF
TRBV6-5,TRBJ1-5,TRBD1,.,TGTGCCAGCAGGAAGGGACAGATTAATCAGCCCCAGCATTTT,CASRKGQINQPQHF
TRBV28,TRBJ1-4,.,.,TGTGCCAGCAGCCGATACGACAGTCTGTTTTTT,CASSRYDSLFF
TRBV23-1,TRBJ2-7,TRBD1,.,TGCGCCAGCAGTCAATCTGACAGGGGTTTATACTTC,CASSQSDRGLYF
TRBV7-2,TRBJ2-7,TRBD2,.,TGTGCCAGCAGCTTAGTGACTAGCGGGTACTACGAGCAGTACTTC,CASSLVTSGYYEQYF
TRBV4-2,TRBJ1-2,TRBD1,few,TGTGCCAGCAGCCAAGATCTGGTGAGGGGGCGGAGTGGCTACACCTTC,CASSQDLVRGRSGYTF
TRBV5-1,TRBJ2-5,.,.,TGCGCCAGCAGCTTGGGTCGCCAAGAGACCCAGTACTTC,CASSLGRQETQYF
TRBV28,TRBJ2-7,.,.,TGTGCCAGCAGTTTCAGGGCCAGGGACGAGCAGTACTTC,CASSFRARDEQYF
TRBV7-2,TRBJ2-2,.,.,TGTGCCAGCAGTATATCGACTAGGCGTGTCCCCGGGGAGCTGTTTTTT,CASSISTRRVPGELFF
TRBV28,TRBJ2-7,.,.,TGTGCCAGCAGGTTTAGCTACGAGCAGTACTTC,CASRFSYEQYF
TRBV19,TRBJ2-1,.,.,TGTGCCAGTAGTGTCACTTCCAGGGGGGATGAGCAGTTCTTC,CASSVTSRGDEQFF
TRBV10-3,TRBJ1-3,.,.,TGTGCCATCAGTGAGTCGGCAGGGGCTGGAAACACCATATATTTT,CAISESAGAGNTIYF
TRBV15,TRBJ1-1,.,few,TGTGCCACCAGCAGAGATCAGGGCACTGAAGCTTTCTTT,CATSRDQGTEAFF
TRBV7-2,TRBJ2-3,.,.,TGTGCCAGCAGCTTAGCGGGGGCTGAAGATACGCAGTATTTT,CASSLAGAEDTQYF
TRBV7-6,TRBJ2-1,.,.,TGTGCCAGCAGCTATGGCGGGCGCAACAATGAGCAGTTCTTC,CASSYGGRNNEQFF
TRBV7-9,TRBJ2-7,TRBD2,.,TGTGCCAGCAGTCGGGGGGGTTTCTACGAGCAGTACTTC,CASSRGGFYEQYF
TRBV11-1,TRBJ1-2,.,few,TGTGCCAGCAGCCTATACCAGGGGAGCGGCTACACCTTC,CASSLYQGSGYTF
TRBV4-2,TRBJ2-2,.,.,TGTGCCAGCAGCCAAGATCCCCTCGGGCGGGGTCGCACCGGGGAGCTGTTTTTT,CASSQDPLGRGRTGELFF
TRBV5-1,TRBJ1-2,.,few,TGCGCCAGCAGCTTACGAGGGTATGGCTACACCTTC,CASSLRGYGYTF
TRBV11-2,TRBJ1-2,.,.,TGTGCCGGCAGCAAATCTATTTCTGGGGGCTCGTCGGGAGGCGGCTACACCTTC,CAGSKSISGGSSGGGYTF
TRBV18,TRBJ2-7,TRBD2,.,TGTGCCAGCTCACCCCCGGGACTAGCGGATCCCTACGAGCAGTACTTC,CASSPPGLADPYEQYF
TRBV19,TRBJ2-7,TRBD2,.,TGTGCCAGTGGGGTTACGGGAGGGCCTCCGAACTTC,CASGVTGGPPNF